The subject of this entry is one TCR beta chain. As yet, its antigen is unknown. TCRdb keeps only in-frame clones here, not all; method: immunoSEQ multiplex PCR. The sample consists of over 150,000 clones, roughly 91% of them appearing once. The sample is drawn from a study of T cell responses to AZD1222 COVID-19 vaccine. Germline assignment: CDR1 SGHRS and CDR2 YFSETQ. CDR3 length: 14 residues. The ends lost 4 bases at V and 0 bases at J; junction bases unmatched: 3. Points from the study as a whole: Clonal diversity may have been underestimated, and the donors were mostly white British, with more females than males. A reported finding is that nearly half of spike-specific TCRs target unmutated variant regions. Scientists sampled the repertoires only once the peak T cell response had passed. After two AZD1222 doses, spike-specific TCR breadth and depth rose versus day 0.

This TCR derives from an adult who received the MenACWY meningococcal vaccine as a control. The sequencing here drew on peripheral blood, taken 28 days after the second dose of the MenACWY control vaccine. J is TRBJ2-7 and V is TRBV5-1, with 8 positions matching TRBD1. The CDR3 DNA follows: TGCGCCAGCAGCGAACAGGGGGTCTCCTACGAGCAGTACTTC. The encoded protein is CASSEQGVSYEQYF.